Shown below are 19 T cell receptor beta chains from a single sample sequenced in a study of read filtering for tumor transcriptome and immune sequencing (dated by TCRdb to the early 2020s). The sequencer was an Illumina HiSeq 4000. TCR libraries were built from approximately 400 ng RNA with the Immunoverse kit, using molecular barcoded adaptors covering alpha/delta and beta/gamma chains. TCRdb's own reprocessing of the public reads used fastp at Q25 and MiXCR and kept productive beta chains. CDR3 protein sequences are deduplicated, and each keeps its most common genes and DNA. The sample table records roughly 510 distinct CDR3 sequences; 64% of these occur just once. The biggest ten clones account for less than 75% of the sample. Source material: a population of CD138-negative cells sorted from bone marrow. The cell subset or site label here, explained by the study, means: bone marrow mononuclear cells depleted of CD138+ plasma/myeloma cells by negative magnetic selection. These receptors came from a donor aged 40 or over with multiple myeloma. This table probably holds off-target reads from a library built for another chain.

V is TRBV5-1 and J is TRBJ2-3; D uncertain. Germline V CDR1 and CDR2: SGHRS, YFSETQ. Trimming cost V 0 bases and J 1 base, with 3 bases left between them. The CDR3 runs to 13 residues. The CDR3 DNA sequence: TGCGCCAGCAGCTTGGAAGGCACAGATACGCAGTATTTT. Encoded protein: CASSLEGTDTQYF.

Comment on this clonotype: A much larger clone sits a single nucleotide away, making a read error possible. V is TRBV11-2 and J is TRBJ2-7; 11 nucleotides align to TRBD1. The CDR3 totals 14 residues. Germline V lookup: CDR1 SGHAT, CDR2 FQNNGV. V was pared by 5 bases and J by 6 bases, with 6 bases of the junction left unmatched. For the CDR3, the DNA is TGTGCCAGCAGCCCAGGACAGGGGGCCAGCGAGCAGTACTTC. Translation gives CASSPGQGASEQYF.

This rearrangement joins TRBV5-1 to TRBJ1-5; D uncertain. Per germline, CDR1 SGHRS and CDR2 YFSETQ. The CDR3 is made up of 14 amino acids. Trimming pared 4 bases from V and 2 bases from J, leaving 10 bases between. This CDR3 is CASSQDGGNQPQHF. DNA of the CDR3: TGCGCCAGCAGCCAGGACGGGGGCAATCAGCCCCAGCATTTT.

V gene TRBV29-1 combines with J gene TRBJ2-3; D is unresolved. The V gene lost 3 bases and the J gene lost 5 bases, with 3 bases spanning the gap. The V gene's germline CDR1 is SQVTM and CDR2 ANQGSEA. CDR3 length: 10 amino acids. CDR3 sequence reads: CSVDEDTQYF. CDR3 bases: TGCAGCGTTGACGAAGATACGCAGTATTTT.

The V gene is TRBV28, the J gene TRBJ2-5; unclear D gene. The CDR3 spans 12 residues. The germline V gene has CDR1 MDHEN and CDR2 SYDVKM. V lost 6 bases, J lost 5 bases, and 10 bases lay in between. The CDR3 loop is CASRPPLETQYF. The CDR3 DNA follows: TGTGCCAGCAGACCTCCGCTGGAGACCCAGTACTTC.

CDR3 sequence reads: CASSPGGGNQPQHF. In nucleotides, the CDR3 is TGTGCCAGCTCCCCAGGGGGCGGCAATCAGCCCCAGCATTTT. V usage is TRBV18 and J usage is TRBJ1-5, with 8 bases matching TRBD1. Looked up from germline, CDR1 is KGHSH and CDR2 is LQKENI. This CDR3 region has 14 residues. V lost 6 bases and J lost 2; bases outside the gene matches: 3.

The chain joins TRBV5-4 to TRBJ2-5; D not certain. CDR1 and CDR2 from the germline V gene are SGHNT and YYREEE (reference sequence). The V end was cut by 0 bases, the J end by 4 bases, with 10 bases between. The CDR3 has 14 residues. CDR3 nucleotide sequence: TGTGCCAGCAGCTTGGGGACGGGTAGAGAGACCCAGTACTTC. Translation: CASSLGTGRETQYF.

The genes are TRBV14 and TRBJ1-1; 9 bases are shared with TRBD1. The V segment lost 2 bases and the J segment 0 bases; nucleotides outside the gene matches: 13. Germline loops: CDR1 SGHDN, CDR2 FVKESK. The CDR3 length is 19 residues. The CDR3 loop reads CASSQPGQGSRQLNTEAFF. The CDR3 DNA follows: TGTGCCAGCAGCCAACCGGGACAGGGAAGTCGGCAGTTGAACACTGAAGCTTTCTTT. Combining the CDR3 with reference TRBV14 and TRBJ1-1 gives the whole variable domain EAGVTQFPSHSVIEKGQTVTLRCDPISGHDNLYWYRRVMGKEIKFLLHFVKESKQDESGMPNNRFLAERTGGTYSTLKVQPAELEDSGVYFCASSQPGQGSRQLNTEAFFGQGTRLTVV.

The chain carries TRBV7-6 and TRBJ2-1; D unclear. The V end was cut by 1 base, the J end by 7 bases, with 11 bases between. The CDR3 consists of 14 residues. CDR1 and CDR2 (germline): SGHVS, FNYEAQ. This CDR3 reads CASSLGMRVNEQFF. CDR3 in DNA: TGTGCCAGCAGCTTAGGTATGCGTGTTAATGAGCAGTTCTTC.

This clonotype appeared once. The rearrangement links TRBV7-2 to TRBJ1-2; 8 bases line up with TRBD1. The CDR3 runs to 13 residues. Trimming took 6 bases from V and 7 from J; bases not matched to a gene: 7. Germline V lookup: CDR1 SGHTA, CDR2 FQGNSA. For the CDR3, the DNA is TGTGCCAGCAGGAATGGACAGGGTATTGGCTACACCTTC. This encodes CASRNGQGIGYTF.

The chain has TRBV7-9 and TRBJ2-1, with D perhaps TRBD2 (7 bases). Germline CDR1 SEHNR, CDR2 FQNEAQ (reference sequence). The CDR3 has 14 residues. V lost 3 bases and J 6 bases, leaving 12 bases between the germline ends. This CDR3 is CASSFGGGGNEQFF. DNA for the CDR3: TGTGCCAGCAGCTTTGGCGGGGGCGGCAATGAGCAGTTCTTC.

The sample holds a few counts of this clonotype. This chain links TRBV18 with TRBJ2-5; possibly TRBD2 for D (6 bases). Trimming left V 5 bases short and J 6 bases short, with 13 bases between. CDR1 and CDR2 (germline): KGHSH, LQKENI. The CDR3 covers 13 residues. CDR3 nucleotide sequence: TGTGCCAGCTCAGCGGAGGGTGTGAAGACCCAGTACTTC. Protein: CASSAEGVKTQYF. The complete variable domain, with remaining parts taken from reference TRBV18 and TRBJ2-5, reads NAGVMQNPRHLVRRRGQEARLRCSPMKGHSHVYWYRQLPEEGLKFMVYLQKENIIDESGMPKERFSAEFPKEGPSILRIQQVVRGDSAAYFCASSAEGVKTQYFGPGTRLLVL.

This clonotype was picked up a small number of times. The CDR3 sequence: CASSSAGGIYEQYF. The CDR3 coding sequence is TGTGCCAGCAGTTCGGCGGGGGGGATCTACGAGCAGTACTTC. The V gene is TRBV12-3 or TRBV12-4, the J gene TRBJ2-7, with 9 bases lining up with TRBD2. V gave up 4 bases and J gave up 3 bases; unmatched junction bases: 4. This CDR3 has 14 residues.

In regard to this clonotype: A read error is possible here, since a much larger clone lies one base away. CDR3 residues: CASSPGQGANEQHF. CDR3 DNA: TGTGCCAGCAGCCCAGGACAGGGGGCCAACGAGCAGCACTTC. J is TRBJ2-7 and V is TRBV11-3; 11 positions match TRBD1. The CDR3 sequence is 14 residues long. The germline V gene has CDR1 SGHNT and CDR2 YENEEA. The whole variable domain, remainder taken from reference TRBV11-3 and TRBJ2-7, is EAGVVQSPRYKIIEKKQPVAFWCNPISGHNTLYWYLQNLGQGPELLIRYENEEAVDDSQLPKDRFSAERLKGVDSTLKIQPAELGDSAVYLCASSPGQGANEQHFGPGTRLTVT.

The CDR3 DNA follows: TGTGCCAGCAGCCTCGTACCTCCCGGGACAGGCGGGCAGTTCTTC. Its translation is CASSLVPPGTGGQFF. The V and J genes are TRBV7-2 and TRBJ2-1; the match to TRBD1 covers 8 bases. V was pared by 5 bases and J by 12 bases, with 15 bases of the junction left unmatched. This CDR3 has 15 residues. Germline values: CDR1 SGHTA, CDR2 FQGNSA.

The chain recombines TRBV5-1 with TRBJ2-5; D gene unclear. In germline, CDR1 is SGHRS, CDR2 YFSETQ. V was pared by 9 bases and J by 4 bases, with 16 bases between. The length of the CDR3 is 13 residues. The CDR3 coding sequence is TGCGCCAACACCCTGAACAGCAGAGAGACCCAGTACTTC. Its protein product is CANTLNSRETQYF.

This clonotype was observed a few times. This chain uses TRBV5-1 with TRBJ2-1, with 8 bases fitting TRBD2. V lost 7 bases to trimming and J lost 6 bases; unmatched junction nucleotides: 9. This CDR3 contains 14 residues. Germline CDR1 is SGHRS and CDR2 is YFSETQ. The CDR3 DNA sequence: TGCGCCAGCTCTTTAACGACTAGCGTCAATGAGCAGTTCTTC. Translating it yields CASSLTTSVNEQFF.

The chain uses TRBV10-3 and TRBJ2-7; TRBD1 is a possible D gene (6 bases). The CDR3 contains 12 residues. V lost 9 bases, J lost 3 bases, and 12 bases lay in between. Looked up from germline, CDR1 is ENHRY and CDR2 is SYGVKD. The CDR3 loop reads CAMREQGYEQYF. The CDR3 region has the DNA TGTGCCATGCGAGAACAGGGCTACGAGCAGTACTTC.

The table lists this clonotype with a count of one. A read error may account for a junction end that differs from germline. This sequence joins TRBV30 and TRBJ2-1; 8 bases are shared with TRBD2. This CDR3 spans 14 amino acids. Germline values: CDR1 GTSNPN, CDR2 SVGIG (reference sequence). CDR3 nucleotides: TGTGCCTGGAGAGGTAGCGGGGCTTTAAATGGGCAGTTCTTC. Translating it yields CAWRGSGALNGQFF.